This TCR beta chain is from a study of Ad26.COV2.S vaccination and SARS-CoV-2 variants. Study-level information: Trial arm assignment for the donor was COV1001 Ad26.COV2.S. The vaccine Ad26.COV2.S was put into the muscle once, or twice with 56 days between. Overall study findings and caveats: Vaccine recipients had higher spike-specific TCR breadth than placebo recipients.

As for treatment: roughly 18 received Ad26.COV2.S at low or high dose, single or two shots; 5 received placebo; per-sample allocation not given. Specimens were obtained on day 63 following the first vaccine or placebo injection. Aged 18-55 years, donor was enrolled in Boston around 2020. Repertoires were generated with immunoSEQ multiplex PCR, while TCRdb's copy carries only in-frame clones and drops some. In the table there are more than 300,000 clones, roughly 84% of which are singletons. Notes on this clone: Its antigen is undetermined.

Trimming cost V 6 bases and J 1 base; bases outside gene matches: 4. CDR1 is LNHDA, CDR2 SQIVND, per germline (reference sequence). This CDR3 contains 14 residues. The rearrangement joins TRBV19 to TRBJ2-3; 7 nucleotides agree with TRBD1. Specimen: peripheral blood, collected in a trial of Ad26.COV2.S vaccine versus placebo. This sequence was found in a person aged 18-65 years who received the Ad26.COV2.S COVID-19 vaccine or a placebo. DNA of the CDR3: TGTGCCAGTAGGAGGGGGCTCGGCACAGATACGCAGTATTTT. Its translation is CASRRGLGTDTQYF.